This note documents a single T cell receptor beta chain sequence. The antigen remains unidentified. This clone may be a read error of a much larger clone one base away. The CDR3 contains 17 residues. Germline assignment: CDR1 SGHVS and CDR2 FNYEAQ. TCRdb ran MiXCR on the reads and lists one entry per CDR3 protein. This table has 150,000 to 200,000 distinct CDR3 sequences, under 25% appearing once. These data originate in a study of T cell repertoires in cytomegalovirus infection. Overall study: Public TCR beta signatures marked donors with CMV infection and the matching HLA. Study-level findings and limits: In two of eight donors, the top clonotype was HLA-C-restricted CMV-specific. Of the TCR beta families, the public ones yielded a cumulative frequency that identified carriers of CMV plus the relevant HLA.

The V gene is TRBV7-6, the J gene TRBJ1-4; D not resolved. The sequence derives from a human donor in good health (CMV status not recorded). Some clones in this sample may be carry-over from other donors' samples. Input material: PBMCs. The CDR3 region is CASSPVVIFDNNQKLFF. The CDR3 DNA is TGTGCCAGCAGCCCGGTGGTAATTTTCGACAATAATCAAAAACTGTTTTTT.